This is a list of T cell receptor beta chains from one sample in a study of blood T cell repertoires in COVID-19. Data came from immunoSEQ multiplex PCR; TCRdb stores just in-frame clones and leaves some out. The profile shows some 390,000 clones, around nine tenths of them singletons. Sequenced sample: peripheral blood. The receptors shown here come from a human donor in a cohort sampled during active COVID-19. Each CDR3 is given with its conserved first and last residue. Where a row states a size, it is once, few, many or the class of an expanded clone; other rows omit it.

V: TRBV5-1
J: TRBJ2-3
size: .
CDR3: CASSSLAGGNTDTQYF

V: TRBV3-1/TRBV3-2
J: TRBJ2-1
size: .
CDR3: CASSQGPGIGNEQFF

V: TRBV4-2
J: TRBJ2-2
size: .
CDR3: CASSLPPGRGMGELFF

V: TRBV4-1
J: TRBJ2-1
size: .
CDR3: CASSQVVSSGSSYNEQFF

V: TRBV28
J: TRBJ2-7
size: .
CDR3: CASSNTDSLSGEQYF

V: TRBV19
J: TRBJ2-3
size: .
CDR3: CASSMAGRGGTDTQYF

V: TRBV2
J: TRBJ1-1
size: .
CDR3: CASSETRSNTEAFF

V: TRBV25-1
J: TRBJ2-7
size: .
CDR3: CASRRDSTYEQYF

V: TRBV5-6
J: TRBJ2-5
size: .
CDR3: CASRRGLAQPEGQETQYF

V: TRBV4-1
J: TRBJ2-7
size: medium-sized
CDR3: CASSQEAQAWVDGQYF

V: TRBV11-2
J: TRBJ2-7
size: .
CDR3: CASSPMLVDEQYF

V: TRBV28
J: TRBJ1-2
size: .
CDR3: CASSFPGEEGGYTF

V: TRBV19
J: TRBJ1-3
size: .
CDR3: CASNRYSGTGNTIYF

V: TRBV30
J: TRBJ2-2
size: .
CDR3: CAWSVPERRMNTGELFF

V: TRBV12-3/TRBV12-4
J: TRBJ2-1
size: once
CDR3: CATKGATYNEQFF

V: TRBV27
J: TRBJ2-1
size: .
CDR3: CASSLVAVDSYNEQFF

V: TRBV5-1
J: TRBJ2-7
size: .
CDR3: CASSSTAVTLEQYF

V: TRBV5-1
J: TRBJ2-2
size: few
CDR3: CASSFTGRTGELFF

V: TRBV28
J: TRBJ2-1
size: .
CDR3: CASSPIAGSTTGNEQFF

V: TRBV10-1
J: TRBJ2-7
size: .
CDR3: CASSEKGGEGSEQYF

V: TRBV24-1
J: TRBJ2-7
size: .
CDR3: CAPASPPDRDHEQYF

V: TRBV7-3
J: TRBJ1-1
size: .
CDR3: CASSLWQGAGEAFF

V: TRBV25-1
J: TRBJ2-1
size: .
CDR3: CASRKGYQGDEQFF

V: TRBV7-3
J: TRBJ2-5
size: .
CDR3: CASSLLAASGETQYF